Given below is one T cell receptor beta chain in context. The data were obtained in a study of cytomegalovirus exposure and HLA in healthy donors. The PCR contained 60 Vbeta and 13 Jbeta primers. The repertoire was sequenced with immunoSEQ multiplex PCR; TCRdb's copy has only in-frame clones and lacks some. The table includes approximately 130,000 clones, 77% detected once. The receptor was derived from a middle-aged woman in good health and CMV-seronegative. The source material was PBMCs.

CDR3 loop: CASSLVRPVTNYGYTF. The DNA of the CDR3 is TGTGCCAGCAGCTTAGTTCGTCCGGTCACTAACTATGGCTACACCTTC. This sequence joins TRBV7-2 and TRBJ1-2; D not resolved. Germline V CDR1 and CDR2: SGHTA, FQGNSA. The CDR3 sequence is 16 residues long. Trimming cost V 1 base and J 0 bases, with 12 bases left between them.